The TCR beta chain described here comes from a study of cytomegalovirus exposure and HLA in healthy donors (dated by TCRdb to about 2017). General notes on the study: According to a later analysis, the 120 or so validation repertoires were produced on the same platform as the approximately 690 repertoires of the first cohort. Besides the first cohort of some 670 subjects, a separate validation cohort made up of 120 different subjects was used. The study was designed to test whether signatures of past pathogen exposure could be identified by cataloging public T cell receptors. To predict cytomegalovirus infection status, the study combined high-throughput TCR immunosequencing, statistical association of individual TCRs with disease status, and machine learning. The full study reports these points: The study gave a list of about 150 TCR beta chains associated with cytomegalovirus. In vitro tests confirmed that a few of the cytomegalovirus-associated TCR beta chains recognize cytomegalovirus antigens. It was suggested by the authors that the approach could potentially be generalized to other disease states and immunological phenotypes. A later analysis lacked HLA typing for the validation cohort, so it scored co-occurrence in that cohort across all 120 repertoires. Cytomegalovirus status was reported to be diagnosed by the classifier with high specificity and sensitivity in both the original and validation cohorts. Most TCR sequences were observed very rarely across donors, whereas some public TCRs were present in many individuals. A later analysis found that TCRs clustered in the first cohort also tended to co-occur in the roughly 110 validation repertoires, with 94% of cluster scores above 0.

The protocol used for the library was the immunoSEQ multiplex PCR assay. The authors processed their data as follows. A statistical classification framework was developed to diagnose cytomegalovirus status using the catalog of TCR beta chain sequences. TCRdb retrieved this table from immuneACCESS and kept in-frame rearrangements only. Not all clones are present; in checked studies, unresolved V genes account for under half, and no reason is known for the remainder. V and J calls and clone size follow that table, whereas D and trimming were derived from the DNA. For this sample the table gives 68,000 or so clones, of which around 92% were detected only once. The top ten clones comprise 0.95% to 1.5% of the sample. Spanning cysteine to phenylalanine, the CDR3 consists of 16 amino acids. Just the 48-base CDR3 DNA is kept, in frame starting at base 1. Ends trimmed: V by 1 base, J by 7 bases; bases unmatched to a gene: 8. CDR1 and CDR2 (MNHEY, SMNVEV) derive from the germline V gene (reference sequence).

This clone was recorded once. Its binding antigen is unknown. The input lacks base qualities; no much larger clone sits a single base away. Donors formed part of the validation cohort, which comprised about 120 subjects and was distinct from the first cohort of 666 subjects. The chain links TRBV27 with TRBJ2-1; TRBD2 agrees with 9 junctional bases. Source material: PBMCs. The TCR originated in a woman younger than 30 in good health and CMV-seronegative. The CDR3 in this case is CASSLFLAGLRNEQFF. The bases read TGTGCCAGCAGTTTATTCCTAGCGGGACTTCGGAATGAGCAGTTCTTC.